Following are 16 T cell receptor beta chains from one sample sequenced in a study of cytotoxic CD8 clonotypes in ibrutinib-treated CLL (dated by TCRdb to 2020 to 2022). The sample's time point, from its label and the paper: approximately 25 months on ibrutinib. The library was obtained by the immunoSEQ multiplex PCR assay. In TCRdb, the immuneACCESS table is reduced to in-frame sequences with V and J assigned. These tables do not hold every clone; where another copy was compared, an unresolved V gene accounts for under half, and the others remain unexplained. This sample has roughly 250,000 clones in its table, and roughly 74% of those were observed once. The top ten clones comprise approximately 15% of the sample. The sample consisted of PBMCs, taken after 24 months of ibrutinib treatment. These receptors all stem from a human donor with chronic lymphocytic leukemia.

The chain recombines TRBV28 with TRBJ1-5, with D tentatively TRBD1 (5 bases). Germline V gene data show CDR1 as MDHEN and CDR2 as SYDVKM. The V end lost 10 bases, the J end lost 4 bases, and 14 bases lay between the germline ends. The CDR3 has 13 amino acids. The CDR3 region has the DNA TGTGCCACCTACCGACAGTTGAATCAGCCCCAGCATTTT. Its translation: CATYRQLNQPQHF.

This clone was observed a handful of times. This CDR3 reads CASRGSGEQYF. CDR3 sequence (DNA): TGTGCCAGTAGGGGTTCGGGCGAGCAGTACTTC. This chain uses TRBV19 with TRBJ2-7; D unclear. This CDR3 has 11 residues. Trimming took 6 bases from V and 6 from J, leaving 9 bases between them. Germline CDR1 and CDR2: LNHDA and SQIVND (reference sequence).

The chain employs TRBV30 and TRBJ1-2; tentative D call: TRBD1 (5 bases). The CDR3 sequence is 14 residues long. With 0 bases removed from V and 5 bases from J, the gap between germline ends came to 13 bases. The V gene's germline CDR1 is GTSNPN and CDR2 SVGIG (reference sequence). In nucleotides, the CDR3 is TGTGCCTGGAGTGTACTTCGGGGGAGGTATGGCTACACCTTC. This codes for CAWSVLRGRYGYTF.

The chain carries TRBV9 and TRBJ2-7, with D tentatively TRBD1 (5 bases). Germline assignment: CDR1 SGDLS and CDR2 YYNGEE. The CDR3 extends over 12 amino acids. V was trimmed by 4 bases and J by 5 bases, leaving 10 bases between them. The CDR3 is CASSTRQHEQYF. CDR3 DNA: TGTGCCAGCAGCACGCGACAGCACGAGCAGTACTTC.

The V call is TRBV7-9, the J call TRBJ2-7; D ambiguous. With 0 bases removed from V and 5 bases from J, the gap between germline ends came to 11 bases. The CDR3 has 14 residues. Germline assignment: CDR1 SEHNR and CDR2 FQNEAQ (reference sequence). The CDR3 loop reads CASSLAITPDEQYF. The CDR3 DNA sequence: TGTGCCAGCAGCTTAGCGATCACGCCCGACGAGCAGTACTTC. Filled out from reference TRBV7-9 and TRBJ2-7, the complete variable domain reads DTGVSQNPRHKITKRGQNVTFRCDPISEHNRLYWYRQTLGQGPEFLTYFQNEAQLEKSRLLSDRFSAERPKGSFSTLEIQRTEQGDSAMYLCASSLAITPDEQYFGPGTRLTVT.

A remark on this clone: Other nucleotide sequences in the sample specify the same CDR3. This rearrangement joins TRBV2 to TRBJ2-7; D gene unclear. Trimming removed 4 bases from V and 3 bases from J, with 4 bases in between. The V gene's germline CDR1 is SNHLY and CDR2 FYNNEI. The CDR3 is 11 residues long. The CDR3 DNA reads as TGTGCCAGCAGTGGCGTCTACGAGCAGTACTTC. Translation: CASSGVYEQYF. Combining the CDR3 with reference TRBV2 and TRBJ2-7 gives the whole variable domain EPEVTQTPSHQVTQMGQEVILRCVPISNHLYFYWYRQILGQKVEFLVSFYNNEISEKSEIFDDQFSVERPDGSNFTLKIRSTKLEDSAMYFCASSGVYEQYFGPGTRLTVT.

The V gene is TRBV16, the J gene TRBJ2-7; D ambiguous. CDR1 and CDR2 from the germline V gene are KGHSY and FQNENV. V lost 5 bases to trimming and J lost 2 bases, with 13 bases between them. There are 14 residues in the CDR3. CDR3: CASSGLVGPYEQYF. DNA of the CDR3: TGTGCCAGCAGCGGCCTTGTGGGCCCCTACGAGCAGTACTTC.

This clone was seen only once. DNA of the CDR3: TGTGCCAGCAGCCGCTTACGGGGGGATGAGACCCAGTACTTC. This codes for CASSRLRGDETQYF. The chain uses TRBV9 and TRBJ2-5, with 7 bases identical to TRBD2. Trimming cost V 4 bases and J 5 bases; bases outside gene matches: 8. The germline V gene encodes CDR1 SGDLS and CDR2 YYNGEE. The CDR3 is made up of 14 amino acids.

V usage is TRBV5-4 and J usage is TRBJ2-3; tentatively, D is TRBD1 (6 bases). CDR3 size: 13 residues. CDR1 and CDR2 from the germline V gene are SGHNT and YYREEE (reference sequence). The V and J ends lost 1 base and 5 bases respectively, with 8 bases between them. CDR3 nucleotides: TGTGCCAGCAGCTTGAACAGGGAAGATACGCAGTATTTT. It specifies CASSLNREDTQYF.

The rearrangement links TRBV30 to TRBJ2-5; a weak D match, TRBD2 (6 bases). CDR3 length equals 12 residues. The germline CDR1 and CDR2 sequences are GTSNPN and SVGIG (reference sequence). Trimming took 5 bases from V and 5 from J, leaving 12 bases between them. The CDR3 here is CAWGVGGETQYF. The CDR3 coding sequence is TGTGCCTGGGGCGTTGGGGGGGAGACCCAGTACTTC.

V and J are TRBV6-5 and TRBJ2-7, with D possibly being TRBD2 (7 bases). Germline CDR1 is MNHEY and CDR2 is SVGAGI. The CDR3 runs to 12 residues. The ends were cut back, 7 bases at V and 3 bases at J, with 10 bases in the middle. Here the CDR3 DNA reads TGTGCCAGCAACAGGGAGGGCTACGAGCAGTACTTC. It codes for CASNREGYEQYF.

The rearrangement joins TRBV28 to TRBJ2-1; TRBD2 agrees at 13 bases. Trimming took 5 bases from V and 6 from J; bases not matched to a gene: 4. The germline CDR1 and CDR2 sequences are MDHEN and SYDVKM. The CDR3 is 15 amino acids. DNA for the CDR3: TGTGCCAGCAGTCCTACTAGCGGGAGGGGCAATGAGCAGTTCTTC. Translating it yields CASSPTSGRGNEQFF.

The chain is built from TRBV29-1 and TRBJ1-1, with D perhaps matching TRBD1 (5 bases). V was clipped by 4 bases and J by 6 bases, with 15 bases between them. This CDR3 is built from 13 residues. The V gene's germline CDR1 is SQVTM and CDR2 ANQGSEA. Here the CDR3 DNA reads TGCAGCGTTGTTGGGGGATTAGCGGCTGAAGCTTTCTTT. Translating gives CSVVGGLAAEAFF.

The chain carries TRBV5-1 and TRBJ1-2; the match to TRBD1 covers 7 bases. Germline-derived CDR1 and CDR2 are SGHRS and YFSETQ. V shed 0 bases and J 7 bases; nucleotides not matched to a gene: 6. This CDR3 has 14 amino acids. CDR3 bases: TGCGCCAGCAGCTTGGGACAGGGTTCCTTTGGCTACACCTTC. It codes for CASSLGQGSFGYTF.

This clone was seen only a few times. CDR3 coding DNA: TGTGCCAGTAGTAGGGGACTAGCAGACATTCAGTACTTC. This sequence encodes CASSRGLADIQYF. V and J are TRBV19 and TRBJ2-4, with 9 bases matching TRBD2. Germline CDR1 and CDR2: LNHDA and SQIVND (reference sequence). The CDR3 is made up of 13 amino acids. J lost 8 bases, V lost 4 bases, and 3 bases had no gene match.

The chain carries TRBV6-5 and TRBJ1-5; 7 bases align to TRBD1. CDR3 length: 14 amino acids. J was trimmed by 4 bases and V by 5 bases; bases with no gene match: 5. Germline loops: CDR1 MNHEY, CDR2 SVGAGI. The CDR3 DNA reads TGTGCCAGCAGTCCCCGGGACAGAAATCAGCCCCAGCATTTT. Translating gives CASSPRDRNQPQHF.